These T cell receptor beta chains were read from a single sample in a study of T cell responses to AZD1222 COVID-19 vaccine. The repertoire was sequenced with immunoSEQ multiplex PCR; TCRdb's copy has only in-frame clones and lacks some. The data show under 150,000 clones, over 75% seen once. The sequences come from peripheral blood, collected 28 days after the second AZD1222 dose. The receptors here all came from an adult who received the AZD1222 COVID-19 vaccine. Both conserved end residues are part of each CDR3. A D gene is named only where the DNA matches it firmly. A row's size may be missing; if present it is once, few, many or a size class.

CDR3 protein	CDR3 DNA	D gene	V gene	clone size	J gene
CSASQIVADLGSPLHF	TGCAGTGCTAGTCAAATCGTGGCCGACCTCGGTTCACCCCTCCACTTT	NA	TRBV20-1	NA	TRBJ1-6
CASTGLAGLNQETQYF	TGTGCCAGCACGGGTCTAGCGGGACTAAACCAAGAGACCCAGTACTTC	TRBD2	TRBV2	NA	TRBJ2-5
CASSLGAPEAFF	TGTGCCAGCAGCTTAGGAGCTCCTGAAGCTTTCTTT	NA	TRBV7-9	NA	TRBJ1-1
CASSIPGTANYGYTF	TGTGCCAGCAGTATCCCCGGGACAGCTAACTATGGCTACACCTTC	TRBD1	TRBV28	NA	TRBJ1-2
CASSLPGLRSYNEQFF	TGTGCCAGCAGCCTACCCGGCCTTCGCTCCTACAATGAGCAGTTCTTC	NA	TRBV7-2	NA	TRBJ2-1
CASSRGNTIYF	TGTGCCAGCAGTCGTGGAAACACCATATATTTT	NA	TRBV27	once	TRBJ1-3
CASSNTPGQGQYF	TGTGCCAGCAGCAACACACCGGGACAGGGTCAGTATTTT	TRBD1	TRBV7-3	NA	TRBJ2-3
CASSKVQGTRTYEQYF	TGTGCCAGCAGCAAAGTTCAAGGGACTAGAACCTACGAGCAGTACTTC	NA	TRBV21-1	NA	TRBJ2-7
CASSQGQGGQETQYF	TGTGCCAGCAGCCAGGGACAGGGAGGGCAAGAGACCCAGTACTTC	TRBD1	TRBV7-6	NA	TRBJ2-5
CASTDGDGGANEQYF	TGTGCCAGCACCGACGGAGATGGGGGAGCAAACGAGCAGTACTTC	NA	TRBV6-5	NA	TRBJ2-7
CASSFGQDTEAFF	TGTGCCAGCAGTTTTGGCCAGGACACTGAAGCTTTCTTT	NA	TRBV12-3/TRBV12-4	NA	TRBJ1-1
CASSEKRGSDEKLFF	TGTGCCAGCAGTGAAAAGAGGGGTTCGGATGAAAAACTGTTTTTT	NA	TRBV6-1	NA	TRBJ1-4